This is a list of T cell receptor beta chains from one sample in a study of blood T cell repertoires in COVID-19. Using immunoSEQ multiplex PCR, the repertoire was profiled, and TCRdb retains in-frame clones only, with some absent. Among approximately 150,000 clones listed, 70% to 85% were seen once. The sequenced sample consisted of PBMCs or T cells enriched from blood (not recorded which). These receptors all stem from a woman in her 70s in a cohort exposed to, infected with or recovered from COVID-19 (not recorded which). CDR3s include the opening cysteine and the closing phenylalanine or tryptophan. A D gene is named only where the DNA matches it firmly. Rows may omit the clone size; those that give it use once, few, many or a size class.

>TRBJ2-3|TRBD2|NA|TRBV5-4
CASSQTSGSRTDTQYF
TGTGCCAGCAGCCAGACTAGCGGGAGCCGTACAGATACGCAGTATTTT
>TRBJ2-4|TRBD1|NA|TRBV5-5
CASSPGTVLLTAKNIQYF
TGTGCCAGCAGTCCCGGGACAGTGCTGCTCACGGCCAAAAACATTCAGTACTTC
>TRBJ2-1|TRBD2|NA|TRBV28
CASSSPGTSGRPSGQFF
TGTGCCAGCAGTTCCCCCGGGACTAGCGGTAGACCGTCGGGGCAGTTCTTC
>TRBJ2-3|NA|NA|TRBV5-1
CASSLSSLALTQYF
TGCGCCAGCAGCTTGTCGTCCCTAGCTCTTACGCAGTATTTT
>TRBJ1-3|TRBD1|NA|TRBV23-1
CASSQRTGGNTIYF
TGCGCCAGCAGTCAGAGGACAGGTGGAAACACCATATATTTT
>TRBJ2-7|TRBD2|NA|TRBV5-1
CASSLGGLAGGPGEQYF
TGCGCCAGCAGCTTGGGCGGACTAGCGGGAGGGCCAGGCGAGCAGTACTTC
>TRBJ1-2|TRBD1|NA|TRBV6-5
CASSYSSVLTGEGYTF
TGTGCCAGCAGTTACTCGAGTGTTTTGACAGGGGAAGGCTACACCTTC
>TRBJ1-2|NA|few|TRBV10-3
CAISAGVEDGYTF
TGTGCCATCAGTGCCGGGGTGGAGGATGGCTACACCTTC
>TRBJ1-5|TRBD1|NA|TRBV2
CASTGTGHQPQHF
TGTGCCAGCACCGGGACAGGTCATCAGCCCCAGCATTTT
>TRBJ2-1|NA|NA|TRBV5-1
CASSRSPGGDEQFF
TGCGCCAGCAGCCGATCCCCCGGCGGTGATGAGCAGTTCTTC
>TRBJ1-1|TRBD1|NA|TRBV19
CASSIAGTGRVTEAFF
TGTGCCAGTAGTATAGCAGGGACAGGGAGAGTTACTGAAGCTTTCTTT
>TRBJ1-1|NA|NA|TRBV15
CATSRDIEATEAFF
TGTGCCACCAGCAGAGATATAGAGGCCACTGAAGCTTTCTTT
>TRBJ1-1|NA|NA|TRBV19
CASSLPAGLVNTEAFF
TGTGCCAGTAGCCTCCCGGCAGGGCTCGTGAACACTGAAGCTTTCTTT
>TRBJ2-7|TRBD1|NA|TRBV7-9
CASSPSTGFGYEQYF
TGTGCCAGCAGCCCCTCGACAGGGTTTGGTTACGAGCAGTACTTC
>TRBJ2-7|NA|NA|TRBV5-1
CASSLVGTVGYEQYF
TGCGCCAGCAGCTTGGTAGGTACAGTAGGCTACGAGCAGTACTTC
>TRBJ2-7|NA|NA|TRBV11-3
CASSSSSYEQYF
TGTGCCAGCAGCTCGAGCTCCTACGAGCAGTACTTC
>TRBJ2-1|TRBD1|once|TRBV27
CASSPAGTGVGEQFF
TGTGCCAGCAGTCCCGCCGGGACAGGGGTCGGCGAGCAGTTCTTC
>TRBJ1-2|NA|NA|TRBV6-5
CASSYSMGRFGYTF
TGTGCCAGCAGTTACTCGATGGGCAGGTTTGGCTACACCTTC
>TRBJ2-3|TRBD2|NA|TRBV3-1/TRBV3-2
CASSQTSVRTDTQYF
TGTGCCAGCAGCCAGACTAGCGTCCGTACAGATACGCAGTATTTT
>TRBJ1-1|TRBD1|NA|TRBV28
CASTLRDRRAFF
TGTGCCAGCACCCTTAGGGACAGGCGGGCTTTCTTT
>TRBJ2-1|NA|NA|TRBV3-1/TRBV3-2
CASSQDHGFNEQFF
TGTGCCAGCAGCCAAGATCACGGGTTCAATGAGCAGTTCTTC
>TRBJ1-4|NA|NA|TRBV4-1
CASSHNTATNEKLFF
TGCGCCAGCAGCCACAACACCGCAACTAATGAAAAACTGTTTTTT
>TRBJ1-2|NA|NA|TRBV28
CATQTWSSGSYTF
TGTGCCACCCAGACCTGGAGCTCAGGGAGCTACACCTTC
>TRBJ2-3|TRBD1|NA|TRBV7-6
CASRRPGQGSDTQYF
TGTGCCAGCAGAAGACCGGGACAGGGATCAGATACGCAGTATTTT
>TRBJ2-1|TRBD1|NA|TRBV7-3
CASSLRTGRTYNEQFF
TGTGCCAGCAGCTTACGGACAGGGAGGACCTACAATGAGCAGTTCTTC
>TRBJ2-1|NA|NA|TRBV4-2
CASSQGSGVSYNEQFF
TGTGCCAGCAGCCAAGGATCGGGAGTCTCCTACAATGAGCAGTTCTTC
>TRBJ2-7|NA|NA|TRBV6-5
CASSPSLARHDEQYF
TGTGCCAGCAGTCCATCTCTCGCCAGACACGACGAGCAGTACTTC
>TRBJ2-6|TRBD2|NA|TRBV27
CASSPNWREGPGANVLTF
TGTGCCAGCAGTCCTAATTGGCGGGAGGGCCCTGGGGCCAACGTCCTGACTTTC
>TRBJ1-1|NA|NA|TRBV18
CASSQGFLSEAFF
TGTGCCAGCTCACAGGGGTTCTTGTCTGAAGCTTTCTTT
>TRBJ2-7|TRBD2|NA|TRBV4-3
CASSIFWGGDPYEQYF
TGCGCCAGCAGTATCTTTTGGGGGGGGGACCCCTACGAGCAGTACTTC
>TRBJ2-1|TRBD2|NA|TRBV9
CASTSGSSGSSLFF
TGTGCCAGCACTTCTGGGTCTAGCGGATCAAGTCTGTTCTTC
>TRBJ2-1|NA|NA|TRBV11-3
CASSLDRYNEQFF
TGTGCCAGCAGCTTAGACCGTTACAATGAGCAGTTCTTC
>TRBJ2-1|TRBD2|few|TRBV18
CASSPGAGGRSEQFF
TGTGCCAGCTCACCCGGAGCGGGAGGGAGGAGTGAGCAGTTCTTC
>TRBJ2-1|NA|NA|TRBV5-1
CASRTSNNEQFF
TGCGCCAGCCGAACTAGCAACAATGAGCAGTTCTTC
>TRBJ1-1|NA|once|TRBV28
CASSSSGQLTEAFF
NA
>TRBJ1-3|TRBD1|once|TRBV6-5
CASSRDRSTGNTIYF
TGTGCCAGCAGTAGGGACAGAAGTACGGGAAACACCATATATTTT
>TRBJ2-1|TRBD1|few|TRBV29-1
CSVDRGVNEQFF
TGCAGCGTCGACAGGGGGGTCAATGAGCAGTTCTTC
>TRBJ2-7|NA|few|TRBV28
CASSSSTGVYEQYF
TGTGCCAGCAGCTCTTCGACGGGAGTCTACGAGCAGTACTTC
>TRBJ2-1|TRBD2|NA|TRBV10-3
CAISMTSGNYNEQFF
TGTGCCATCAGTATGACTAGCGGGAACTACAATGAGCAGTTCTTC
>TRBJ2-1|NA|NA|TRBV7-9
CASSLGEGGEQFF
TGTGCCAGCAGCTTAGGAGAGGGCGGTGAGCAGTTCTTC
>TRBJ1-6|TRBD1|NA|TRBV27
CASSLSRQGPSSYNSPLHF
TGTGCCAGCAGTTTATCTAGACAGGGTCCCAGCTCCTATAATTCACCCCTCCACTTT
>TRBJ1-6|TRBD1|NA|TRBV18
CASSPQLTGVGSPLHF
TGTGCCAGCTCACCCCAGCTGACAGGGGTCGGCTCACCCCTCCACTTT
>TRBJ1-4|NA|few|TRBV5-1
CASSLAGSDEKLFF
TGCGCCAGCAGCTTGGCAGGGTCCGATGAAAAACTGTTTTTT
>TRBJ1-5|TRBD1|few|TRBV9
CASSVGQGGNQPQHF
TGTGCCAGCAGCGTAGGACAGGGGGGCAATCAGCCCCAGCATTTT
>TRBJ2-7|TRBD1|NA|TRBV2
CASSVGDRGIRQYF
TGTGCCAGCAGTGTAGGGGACAGGGGGATTCGGCAGTACTTC
>TRBJ2-1|TRBD2|NA|TRBV2
CASSLGLAGSNEQFF
TGTGCCAGCAGCCTGGGACTAGCGGGGAGCAATGAGCAGTTCTTC
>TRBJ2-1|TRBD2|NA|TRBV5-1
CASSLGLAENNEQFF
TGCGCCAGCAGCCTGGGACTAGCAGAAAACAATGAGCAGTTCTTC
>TRBJ1-4|NA|once|TRBV2
CASSGQATNEKLFF
TGTGCCAGCAGTGGACAGGCAACTAATGAAAAACTGTTTTTT